Presented here are 14 T cell receptor beta chains from one specimen sequenced in a study of OX40 agonist ivuxolimab in advanced cancers. The library was made by the immunoSEQ multiplex PCR assay. The source is immuneACCESS, and TCRdb retained only in-frame sequences with V and J called. Part of the clones is not carried over; for the studies checked, unresolved V genes explain less than half of this, and the remainder is unexplained. The sample table lists around 90,000 clones, 90% to 95% of them with a count of one. The ten largest account for 2.3% of the sample. Source: CD4+ or CD8+ T cells sorted from blood, taken in a trial of the OX40 agonist ivuxolimab. The receptors here all came from an adult with an advanced solid tumor such as melanoma, head and neck, liver or kidney cancer.

V and J are TRBV25-1 and TRBJ2-1; D gene ambiguous. The germline V gene has CDR1 MGHDK and CDR2 SYGVNS. The CDR3 is 15 amino acids. The V end lost 3 bases, the J end lost 7 bases, and 16 bases lay between the germline ends. CDR3 DNA sequence: TGTGCCAGCAGTGACGTCGGCGTCATGCATAATGAGCAGTTCTTC. Protein product: CASSDVGVMHNEQFF. The full variable domain, its missing parts supplied by reference TRBV25-1 and TRBJ2-1, is EADIYQTPRYLVIGTGKKITLECSQTMGHDKMYWYQQDPGMELHLIHYSYGVNSTEKGDLSSESTVSRIRTEHFPLTLESARPSHTSQYLCASSDVGVMHNEQFFGPGTRLTVL.

The V call is TRBV5-1, the J call TRBJ2-5; either TRBD1 or TRBD2 may fit D (5 bases each). The CDR3 extends over 14 amino acids. The V gene lost 4 bases and the J gene lost 2 bases, with 12 bases spanning the gap. Germline loops: CDR1 SGHRS, CDR2 YFSETQ. Written as DNA, the CDR3 is TGCGCCAGCAGCACCGGGACCACACAAGAGACCCAGTACTTC. This encodes CASSTGTTQETQYF.

This clone was observed a single time. The rearrangement uses TRBV7-8 and TRBJ2-2; the match to TRBD1 covers 10 bases. With V trimmed by 4 bases and J by 6 bases, 8 bases remained unmatched. The germline V gene has CDR1 SGHVS and CDR2 FQNEAQ. The CDR3 loop spans 16 amino acids. The CDR3, as DNA: TGTGCCAGCAGCTGGCCTCCCGGGACAGGGGCCGGGGAGCTGTTTTTT. This translates into CASSWPPGTGAGELFF.

This chain joins TRBV2 and TRBJ2-1; 7 bases are shared with TRBD2. The CDR3 sequence is 16 residues long. Germline CDR1 reads SNHLY; CDR2 reads FYNNEI. J lost 4 bases, V lost 2 bases, and 8 bases had no gene match. CDR3 sequence reads: CASSESASGIYNEQFF. The CDR3 DNA sequence: TGTGCCAGCAGTGAATCGGCTAGCGGAATATACAATGAGCAGTTCTTC. Supplemented by reference TRBV2 and TRBJ2-1, the full variable domain reads EPEVTQTPSHQVTQMGQEVILRCVPISNHLYFYWYRQILGQKVEFLVSFYNNEISEKSEIFDDQFSVERPDGSNFTLKIRSTKLEDSAMYFCASSESASGIYNEQFFGPGTRLTVL.

This chain uses TRBV6-6 with TRBJ2-3; perhaps TRBD1 as D (8 bases). The CDR3 runs to 15 residues. CDR1 and CDR2 from the germline V gene are MNHNY and SVGAGI (reference sequence). With 6 bases removed from V and 3 bases from J, the gap between germline ends came to 16 bases. The CDR3 reads CASRIGQGGTDTQYF. The CDR3 coding sequence is TGTGCCAGCAGAATAGGACAGGGAGGGACAGATACGCAGTATTTT.

This chain connects TRBV28 to TRBJ1-1, with unresolved D. The germline V and J ends were trimmed by 6 bases and 5 bases, with 7 bases remaining between them. Germline V CDR1 and CDR2: MDHEN, SYDVKM. This CDR3 comprises 11 residues. CDR3 amino acids: CASRLVTEAFF. Here the CDR3 DNA reads TGTGCCAGCAGACTCGTTACTGAAGCTTTCTTT.

V usage is TRBV18 and J usage is TRBJ2-7, with 8 bases fitting TRBD2. Germline V gene lookup returns CDR1 KGHSH and CDR2 LQKENI. The V and J ends lost 2 bases and 2 bases, in that order; junction bases with no gene match: 2. This CDR3 comprises 14 residues. CDR3 bases: TGTGCCAGCTCACCAGAGGGACTAGCCTACGAGCAGTACTTC. Protein product: CASSPEGLAYEQYF.

The chain carries TRBV4-2 and TRBJ2-7; 7 bases fit TRBD2. V trimming: 0 bases; J trimming: 7 bases; junction bases outside the gene matches: 6. In germline, CDR1 is LGHNA, CDR2 YNFKEQ. There are 14 residues in the CDR3. The CDR3 nucleotides are TGTGCCAGCAGCCAAGATCTTCGGGGAGGGGAGCAGTACTTC. Protein product: CASSQDLRGGEQYF.

V and J are TRBV7-2 and TRBJ2-7; no definite D call. CDR1 is SGHTA, CDR2 FQGNSA, per germline. The CDR3 has 13 residues. Trimming took off 2 bases at V and 2 bases at J, with 7 bases between the two ends. CDR3 bases: TGTGCCAGCAGCTTACGAACGGCCTACGAGCAGTACTTC. Its translation is CASSLRTAYEQYF.

The rearrangement links TRBV7-9 to TRBJ2-2; D uncertain. This CDR3 has 12 residues. Germline assignment: CDR1 SEHNR and CDR2 FQNEAQ (reference sequence). Trimming pared 5 bases from V and 2 bases from J, leaving 3 bases between. CDR3 nucleotides: TGTGCCAGCAGCCTCAACACCGGGGAGCTGTTTTTT. This codes for CASSLNTGELFF.

V usage is TRBV5-4 and J usage is TRBJ2-3; 10 bases map to TRBD2. V trimming: 3 bases; J trimming: 0 bases; junction bases outside the gene matches: 4. CDR1 is SGHNT and CDR2 is YYREEE in the germline V gene (reference sequence). This CDR3 is built from 16 residues. The CDR3 coding sequence is TGTGCCAGCAGCTCGGAGGGACTAGCGAGCACAGATACGCAGTATTTT. Encoded protein: CASSSEGLASTDTQYF.

This clone was counted a single time. The V call is TRBV30, the J call TRBJ2-7, with TRBD2 identical over 10 bases. The CDR3 covers 17 residues. V shed 1 base, J shed 0 bases, and the junction held 9 bases outside the gene matches. In germline, CDR1 is GTSNPN, CDR2 SVGIG (reference sequence). In nucleotides, the CDR3 is TGTGCCTGGAGTGCCTCAGGGCTAGCGGGAGTCTCCTACGAGCAGTACTTC. Translation gives CAWSASGLAGVSYEQYF.

The chain uses TRBV28 and TRBJ2-7; 8 nucleotides line up with TRBD1. The CDR3 contains 14 residues. V gave up 5 bases and J gave up 0 bases; unmatched junction bases: 3. In germline, CDR1 is MDHEN, CDR2 SYDVKM. The CDR3 loop is CASSRTGISYEQYF. The CDR3 coding sequence is TGTGCCAGCAGTAGGACAGGGATCTCCTACGAGCAGTACTTC. Variable domain in full (rest from reference TRBV28 and TRBJ2-7): DVKVTQSSRYLVKRTGEKVFLECVQDMDHENMFWYRQDPGLGLRLIYFSYDVKMKEKGDIPEGYSVSREKKERFSLILESASTNQTSMYLCASSRTGISYEQYFGPGTRLTVT.

The gene calls are TRBV4-1 and TRBJ1-4; unclear D gene. This CDR3 is 15 amino acids long. Trimming shortened V by 5 bases and J by 0 bases, and 10 bases separated the two germline ends. Germline lookup yields CDR1 MGHRA and CDR2 YSYEKL. This chain's CDR3 is CASSFQPPTNEKLFF. CDR3 DNA sequence: TGCGCCAGCAGCTTCCAGCCCCCAACTAATGAAAAACTGTTTTTT.